This entry features one TCR beta chain sequence. As yet, its antigen is unknown. The sample originates from a study of cytomegalovirus exposure and HLA in healthy donors. Study outcomes and limitations: Most CMV-associated TCR beta chains appeared HLA-restricted in a later analysis. Later analysis revealed greater clonal expansion in HLA-associated TCR beta chains than in equally common others.

With 60 Vbeta and 13 Jbeta primers, the PCR was carried out. The method was immunoSEQ multiplex PCR; TCRdb's version includes in-frame clones alone and lacks a portion of them. This sample has about 140,000 clones, with more than 75% found just once. Donors were ostensibly healthy at sampling, although undocumented immune exposures were probable. Losses at the gene ends were 2 bases for V and 6 bases for J; bases not matched to a gene: 9. Germline V lookup: CDR1 SGHNT, CDR2 YYREEE (reference sequence). This CDR3 comprises 17 residues. This chain connects TRBV5-4 to TRBJ2-3; 13 nucleotides align to TRBD2. Material for sequencing was PBMCs. The sequence was collected from a woman aged 30 to 39 in good health and CMV-seronegative. The CDR3: CASSLSLTSGGSDTQYF. DNA for the CDR3: TGTGCCAGCAGCTTATCCCTGACTAGCGGGGGGTCGGATACGCAGTATTTT.